This TCR beta chain was recovered during a study of shared clonotypes between healthy human individuals. Study-wide findings and caveats: The study found about 5% of naive CD4 clonotypes shared across several donors.

TCRdb's copy holds only in-frame clones and misses some; the assay was immunoSEQ multiplex PCR. Found here are 550,000 to 750,000 clones, around 95% of them singletons; the top ten hold 0.1% to 0.11%. Remarks on this clone: No antigen is known for it.

Naive CD8 populations comprised CD45RO-negative cells positively selected for CCR7, excluding terminally differentiated effector memory CD45RA+ cells. Germline CDR1 is SGHDT and CDR2 is YYEEEE. V gave up 3 bases and J gave up 6 bases; unmatched junction bases: 8. CDR3 size: 14 residues. Material: naive CD8+ T cells sorted from blood. This receptor was taken from a woman aged 30 to 39 in good health. The genes are TRBV5-6 and TRBJ2-7; 8 nucleotides line up with TRBD1. The DNA for the CDR3 is TGTGCCAGCAGCTCCGGGACAGGCCCTTCCGAGCAGTACTTC. Its translation is CASSSGTGPSEQYF.